Following are 13 T cell receptor beta chains from one sample sequenced in a study of blood T cells in healthy people across ages. A J-beta primer mix and a sample-barcoded 5' primer were used in a second PCR of roughly 6 to 11 cycles. TCRdb called the 5' RACE reads again in MiXCR, with one record for every CDR3 protein. The profile shows 1.5 million to 2 million distinct CDR3 sequences, around 50% of them singletons. The specimen sequenced was blood. All receptors come from a middle-aged woman in good health.

The chain combines TRBV7-2 with TRBJ1-6; 7 bases align to TRBD1. Germline CDR1 and CDR2: SGHTA and FQGNSA. The CDR3 length is 13 residues. V was pared by 5 bases and J by 9 bases, with 4 bases of the junction left unmatched. CDR3 nucleotides: TGTGCCAGCAGCAACAGGGGTCGTTCACCCCTCCACTTT. It yields the protein CASSNRGRSPLHF.

The chain carries TRBV12-3 or TRBV12-4 and TRBJ2-1; TRBD1 is a possible D gene (6 bases). The CDR3 consists of 14 residues. V shed 5 bases and J shed 9 bases, with 17 bases lying between them. The CDR3 DNA reads TGTGCCAGCAGTCTCTGGGACATGGTCCCTGAGCAGTTCTTC. This sequence encodes CASSLWDMVPEQFF.

V gene TRBV6-2 or TRBV6-3 combines with J gene TRBJ2-5; the D gene is possibly TRBD1 (5 bases). Trimming took off 2 bases at V and 2 bases at J, with 15 bases between the two ends. The CDR3 is made up of 16 amino acids. CDR1 and CDR2 from the germline V gene are MNHEY and SVGEGT. The CDR3 DNA is TGTGCCAGCAGTTACCCACAGGACAATGATCAAGAGACCCAGTACTTC. It yields the protein CASSYPQDNDQETQYF.

This clonotype was detected only a few times. The chain couples TRBV5-1 to TRBJ2-1; 8 positions agree with TRBD1. The CDR3 is 15 residues long. Germline CDR1 and CDR2: SGHRS and YFSETQ. The J segment lost 6 bases and the V segment lost 5 bases, leaving 10 bases of the junction unmatched. DNA for the CDR3: TGCGCCAGCAGACCCGGACAGGGTCCCGGCAATGAGCAGTTCTTC. Protein product: CASRPGQGPGNEQFF.

The chain joins TRBV13 to TRBJ2-1, with TRBD2 identical over 7 bases. V lost 8 bases to trimming and J lost 5 bases; unmatched junction nucleotides: 6. CDR3 length: 13 amino acids. Looked up from germline, CDR1 is PRHDT and CDR2 is FYEKMQ (reference sequence). The CDR3 DNA sequence: TGTGCCAGCCGGGCGGGGGTCCACAATGAGCAGTTCTTC. As protein: CASRAGVHNEQFF.

The chain recombines TRBV28 with TRBJ2-3; TRBD2 matches 15 bases. Germline V gene sequence: CDR1 MDHEN, CDR2 SYDVKM. The CDR3 length is 17 residues. V shed 7 bases and J 3 bases; nucleotides not matched to a gene: 8. In nucleotides, the CDR3 is TGTGCCAGCACCTTGGGACTAGCGGGGGGCGAGACAGATACGCAGTATTTT. This codes for CASTLGLAGGETDTQYF.

The J gene is TRBJ1-5, the V gene TRBV12-3 or TRBV12-4, with a weak D call TRBD1 (6 bases). The CDR3 covers 14 residues. Between the trimmed V and J ends, which lost 7 bases and 4 bases, there was a span of 14 bases. The CDR3 is CASTPDSWNQPQHF. The CDR3 DNA is TGTGCCAGCACCCCGGACAGTTGGAATCAGCCCCAGCATTTT.

The chain combines TRBV20-1 with TRBJ1-2; D possibly corresponds to TRBD1 (6 bases). Germline CDR1 is DFQATT and CDR2 is SNEGSKA (reference sequence). V lost 2 bases, J lost 8 bases, and 9 bases lay in between. This CDR3 has 11 residues. As DNA, the CDR3 is TGCAGTGCTAGATGGCAGGGGGGCTACACCTTC. It yields the protein CSARWQGGYTF.

This sequence joins TRBV9 and TRBJ1-1, with D maybe TRBD1 (6 bases). Trimming cost V 4 bases and J 0 bases, with 16 bases left between them. The length of the CDR3 is 16 residues. Germline assignment: CDR1 SGDLS and CDR2 YYNGEE. CDR3 loop: CASSSRDIIMNTEAFF. The CDR3 DNA follows: TGTGCCAGCAGCTCCCGGGACATAATTATGAACACTGAAGCTTTCTTT.

Worth noting for this clonotype: The junction differs from germline at one of its ends, possibly a read error. The rearrangement links TRBV25-1 to TRBJ1-2, with D perhaps matching TRBD1 (5 bases). The germline V gene encodes CDR1 MGHDK and CDR2 SYGVNS. This CDR3 has 13 amino acids. For the CDR3, the DNA is TGTGCCAACAGTGACGGACAAACCTATGGCTACACCTTC. Amino acid sequence: CANSDGQTYGYTF.

J is TRBJ1-2 and V is TRBV20-1; 9 positions agree with TRBD1. The CDR3 runs to 15 residues. V lost 6 bases and J lost 6; bases outside the gene matches: 14. Germline CDR1 and CDR2: DFQATT and SNEGSKA (reference sequence). In DNA form, the CDR3 reads TGCAGTGCCGATTCCGGGACAGGGATCTTTGATGGCTACACCTTC. Translation gives CSADSGTGIFDGYTF.

The rearrangement uses TRBV29-1 and TRBJ2-5, with 8 bases that match TRBD2. Germline V gene sequence: CDR1 SQVTM, CDR2 ANQGSEA. The ends lost 5 bases at V and 11 bases at J; junction bases unmatched: 19. This CDR3 has 15 residues. CDR3 loop: CSVSPPGLEGNEQYF. Written as DNA, the CDR3 is TGCAGCGTTTCGCCGCCGGGACTAGAGGGCAATGAGCAGTACTTC.

This clonotype has more than one count but fewer than ten. The chain recombines TRBV6-2 or TRBV6-3 with TRBJ2-7, with D perhaps TRBD1 or TRBD2 (5 bases each). Germline V gene data show CDR1 as MNHEY and CDR2 as SVGEGT. The ends were cut back, 4 bases at V and 0 bases at J, with 10 bases in the middle. This CDR3 is 14 amino acids long. CDR3 loop: CASSWSGGSYEQYF. The CDR3 coding sequence is TGTGCCAGCAGTTGGAGTGGGGGCTCCTACGAGCAGTACTTC.